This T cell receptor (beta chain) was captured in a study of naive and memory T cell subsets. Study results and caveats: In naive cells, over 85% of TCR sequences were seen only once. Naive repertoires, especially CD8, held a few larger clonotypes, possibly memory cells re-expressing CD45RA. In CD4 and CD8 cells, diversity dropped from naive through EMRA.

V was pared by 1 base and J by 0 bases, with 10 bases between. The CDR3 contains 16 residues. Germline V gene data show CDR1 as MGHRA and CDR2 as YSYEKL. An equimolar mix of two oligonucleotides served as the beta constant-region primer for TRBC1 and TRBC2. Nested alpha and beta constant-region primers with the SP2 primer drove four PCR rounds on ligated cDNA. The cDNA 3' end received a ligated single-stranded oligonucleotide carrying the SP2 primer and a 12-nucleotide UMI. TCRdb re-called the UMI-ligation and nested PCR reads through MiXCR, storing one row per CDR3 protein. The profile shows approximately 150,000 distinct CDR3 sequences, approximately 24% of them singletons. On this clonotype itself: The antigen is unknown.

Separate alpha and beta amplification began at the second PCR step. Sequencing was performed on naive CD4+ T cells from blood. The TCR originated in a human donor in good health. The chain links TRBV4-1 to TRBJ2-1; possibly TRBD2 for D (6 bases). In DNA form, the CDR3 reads TGCGCCAGCAGCCAAGGATGGAGGGACTCCTACAATGAGCAGTTCTTC. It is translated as CASSQGWRDSYNEQFF.